This TCR beta chain comes out of a study of regulatory T cells in long-lasting Graves disease. Sequencing libraries for TCR beta were prepared with iRepertoire HTBI primers and Arm-PCR of CDR3 regions. In TCRdb, the multiplex PCR reads were re-called with MiXCR into one record per CDR3 protein. The table includes over 500,000 distinct CDR3 sequences, 15% to 20% detected once. Noted time point: newly diagnosed GD, antithyroid drugs for less than 3 months. Researchers made the TCR library from RNA that was extracted from PBMCs. This sample was shared with a second study, whose subject was T cells in Graves' hyperthyroidism and ophthalmopathy.

This TCR came from a man younger than 35 with Graves disease. The input for sequencing was peripheral blood mononuclear cells (PBMCs), taken at new diagnosis, from a patient treated with antithyroid drugs.

This CDR3 is CASSFPQSSYNEQFF. Here the CDR3 DNA reads TGCGCCAGCAGCTTTCCCCAGAGCTCCTACAATGAGCAGTTCTTC. The rearrangement joins TRBV5-1 to TRBJ2-1; no reliable D call. Germline V CDR1 and CDR2: SGHRS, YFSETQ. This CDR3 has 15 residues. V was shortened by 2 bases and J by 0 bases, with 9 bases between the two germline ends.